This entry features one TCR beta chain sequence. Because the CDR3's place on the DNA is in doubt, the DNA is left out and the CDR3 is given as listed by TCRdb. The data stem from a study of cytotoxic CD8 clonotypes in ibrutinib-treated CLL. Turning to the study itself: Partial responders around 24, complete 2; around twelve progressed and about 14 stayed in remission by median about 6 years.

This table comes from immunoSEQ multiplex PCR, and its TCRdb copy is limited to in-frame clones, with some not included. The sample carries about 140,000 clones, around 82% recorded once. TCR beta library input comprised about 1.9 micrograms of genomic DNA from cryopreserved PBMCs. Germline CDR1 and CDR2: SGHVS and FQNEAQ. The CDR3 region is 13 residues in length, termini included. The TCR originated in a human donor with chronic lymphocytic leukemia. The sample consisted of PBMCs, taken after 36 months of ibrutinib treatment. The chain recombines TRBV7-8 with TRBJ2-7; the table names TRBD1, a call not compared with the DNA. The CDR3 loop is CASSLVGQGASYF.